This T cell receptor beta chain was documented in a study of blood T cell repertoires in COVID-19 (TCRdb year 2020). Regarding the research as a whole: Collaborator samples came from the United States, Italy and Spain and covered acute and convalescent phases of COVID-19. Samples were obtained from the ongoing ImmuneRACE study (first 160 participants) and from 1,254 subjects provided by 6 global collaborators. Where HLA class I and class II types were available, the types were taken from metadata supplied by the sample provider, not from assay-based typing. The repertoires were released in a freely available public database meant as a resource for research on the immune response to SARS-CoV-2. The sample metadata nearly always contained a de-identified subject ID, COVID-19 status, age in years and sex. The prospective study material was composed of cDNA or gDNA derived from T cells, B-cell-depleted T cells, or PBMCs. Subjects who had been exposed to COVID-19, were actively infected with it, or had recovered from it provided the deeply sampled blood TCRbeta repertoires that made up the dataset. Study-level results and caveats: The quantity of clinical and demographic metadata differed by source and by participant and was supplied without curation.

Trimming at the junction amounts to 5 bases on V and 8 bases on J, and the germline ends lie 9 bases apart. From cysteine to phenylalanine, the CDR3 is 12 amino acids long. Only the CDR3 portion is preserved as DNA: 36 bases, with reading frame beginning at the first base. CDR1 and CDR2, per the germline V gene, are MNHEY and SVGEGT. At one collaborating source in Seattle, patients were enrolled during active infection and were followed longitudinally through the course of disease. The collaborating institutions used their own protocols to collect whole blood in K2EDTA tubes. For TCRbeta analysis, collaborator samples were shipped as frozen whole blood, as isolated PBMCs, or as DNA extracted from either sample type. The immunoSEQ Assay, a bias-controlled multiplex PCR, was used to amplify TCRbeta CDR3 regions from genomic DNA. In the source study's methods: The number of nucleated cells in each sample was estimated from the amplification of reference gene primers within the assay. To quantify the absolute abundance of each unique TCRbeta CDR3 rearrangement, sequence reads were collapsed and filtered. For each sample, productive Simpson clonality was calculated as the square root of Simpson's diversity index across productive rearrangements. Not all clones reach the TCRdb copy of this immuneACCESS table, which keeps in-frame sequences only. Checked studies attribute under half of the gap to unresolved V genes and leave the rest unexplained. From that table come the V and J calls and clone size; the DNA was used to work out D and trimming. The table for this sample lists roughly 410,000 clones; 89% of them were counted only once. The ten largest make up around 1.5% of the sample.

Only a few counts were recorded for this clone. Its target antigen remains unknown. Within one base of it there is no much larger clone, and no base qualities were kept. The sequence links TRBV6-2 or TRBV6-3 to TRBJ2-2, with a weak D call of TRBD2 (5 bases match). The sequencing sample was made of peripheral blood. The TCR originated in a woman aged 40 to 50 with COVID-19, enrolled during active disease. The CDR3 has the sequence CASSRRFGELFF. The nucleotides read TGTGCCAGCAGTCGGAGGTTTGGGGAGCTGTTTTTT.